What follows are 15 T cell receptor beta chains derived from one specimen sequenced in a study of cytomegalovirus exposure and HLA in healthy donors. Only in-frame clones appear in the TCRdb table, and some are missing; sequencing was by immunoSEQ multiplex PCR. Among about 55,000 clones listed, 90% were seen once. The sample consisted of PBMCs. The receptor set was obtained from a man aged 18 to 35 in good health and CMV-seronegative.

This clone has only a few counts. V is TRBV5-6 and J is TRBJ2-2; a possible D gene is TRBD1 (5 bases). From germline, CDR1 is SGHDT and CDR2 YYEEEE. The V end lost 7 bases, the J end lost 1 base, and 11 bases lay between the germline ends. This CDR3 is built from 14 residues. In DNA, the CDR3 is TGTGCCAGCGGAATAGGGGAGAACACCGGGGAGCTGTTTTTT. This translates into CASGIGENTGELFF. The entire variable domain, with the rest obtained from reference TRBV5-6 and TRBJ2-2, is as follows: DAGVTQSPTHLIKTRGQQVTLRCSPKSGHDTVSWYQQALGQGPQFIFQYYEEEERQRGNFPDRFSGHQFPNYSSELNVNALLLGDSALYLCASGIGENTGELFFGEGSRLTVL.

This clone was seen more than once but under ten times. The chain carries TRBV27 and TRBJ2-1; tentatively, D is TRBD1 (5 bases). Between the trimmed V and J ends, which lost 4 bases and 4 bases, there was a span of 11 bases. This CDR3 contains 14 residues. Germline lookup yields CDR1 MNHEY and CDR2 SMNVEV (reference sequence). The CDR3 sequence: CASSWQGSYNEQFF. CDR3 DNA: TGTGCCAGCAGTTGGCAGGGCAGTTACAATGAGCAGTTCTTC.

The chain links TRBV10-3 to TRBJ2-5; TRBD1 agrees at 7 bases. The CDR3 runs 12 residues. CDR1 ENHRY and CDR2 SYGVKD come from the germline V gene. Losses at the gene ends were 4 bases for V and 4 bases for J; bases not matched to a gene: 0. CDR3 loop: CAISGTGETQYF. The CDR3 DNA reads as TGTGCCATCAGTGGGACAGGAGAGACCCAGTACTTC.

This chain joins TRBV28 and TRBJ2-1; tentative D call: TRBD2 (6 bases). Germline CDR1 and CDR2: MDHEN and SYDVKM. There are 15 residues in the CDR3. V gave up 2 bases and J gave up 0 bases, with 8 bases separating them. CDR3 amino acids: CASSLGGISYNEQFF. In nucleotides, the CDR3 is TGTGCCAGCAGTTTAGGCGGGATCTCCTACAATGAGCAGTTCTTC. The complete variable domain, with remaining parts taken from reference TRBV28 and TRBJ2-1, reads DVKVTQSSRYLVKRTGEKVFLECVQDMDHENMFWYRQDPGLGLRLIYFSYDVKMKEKGDIPEGYSVSREKKERFSLILESASTNQTSMYLCASSLGGISYNEQFFGPGTRLTVL.

The CDR3 here is CASSSPGQGPLEQYF. Here the CDR3 DNA reads TGTGCCAGCAGTTCACCGGGACAGGGTCCCCTCGAGCAGTACTTC. This sequence joins TRBV28 and TRBJ2-7; 9 bases are a match to TRBD1. The J segment lost 6 bases and the V segment lost 4 bases, leaving 10 bases of the junction unmatched. CDR3 size: 15 residues. The V gene's germline CDR1 is MDHEN and CDR2 SYDVKM. Supplemented by reference TRBV28 and TRBJ2-7, the full variable domain reads DVKVTQSSRYLVKRTGEKVFLECVQDMDHENMFWYRQDPGLGLRLIYFSYDVKMKEKGDIPEGYSVSREKKERFSLILESASTNQTSMYLCASSSPGQGPLEQYFGPGTRLTVT.

This sequence joins TRBV5-1 and TRBJ2-1; perhaps TRBD2 as D (5 bases). The CDR3 is made up of 16 amino acids. V dropped 1 base and J dropped 3 bases, with 14 bases sitting between them. Germline loops: CDR1 SGHRS, CDR2 YFSETQ. Written as DNA, the CDR3 is TGCGCCAGCAGCTTGTTTTCCAGCGGAGTCTACAATGAGCAGTTCTTC. It specifies CASSLFSSGVYNEQFF.

The rearrangement uses TRBV28 and TRBJ1-1; 9 bases are a match to TRBD1. The CDR3 has 14 residues. Germline trimming cut 5 bases from V and 2 bases from J; bases unmatched to any gene: 3. CDR1 is MDHEN, CDR2 SYDVKM, per germline. CDR3 region: CASSRDRVNTEAFF. CDR3 DNA: TGTGCCAGCAGTCGGGACAGGGTAAACACTGAAGCTTTCTTT.

This chain connects TRBV6-5 to TRBJ2-1; possibly TRBD2 for D (5 bases). Germline V gives CDR1 MNHEY, CDR2 SVGAGI. The CDR3 consists of 15 residues. Trimming left V 7 bases short and J 4 bases short, with 17 bases between. CDR3 protein: CASTSGSPVYNEQFF. In nucleotides, the CDR3 is TGTGCCAGCACCAGCGGAAGCCCCGTATACAATGAGCAGTTCTTC.

The chain joins TRBV11-2 to TRBJ2-1; TRBD2 agrees at 14 bases. Trimming cost V 5 bases and J 7 bases; bases outside gene matches: 7. Germline CDR1 reads SGHAT; CDR2 reads FQNNGV. The CDR3 is 16 residues long. CDR3 sequence reads: CASSGRTSGRRNEQFF. In nucleotides, the CDR3 is TGTGCCAGCAGCGGACGGACTAGCGGGAGGCGGAATGAGCAGTTCTTC.

This chain connects TRBV6-5 to TRBJ2-5; the D gene is possibly TRBD2 (5 bases). CDR1 is MNHEY, CDR2 SVGAGI, per germline. The CDR3 has 12 residues. Deletions cut 5 bases from V and 7 bases from J, with 11 bases between. The CDR3 here is CASSVSRGTQYF. The CDR3 bases are TGTGCCAGCAGTGTATCTCGGGGGACCCAGTACTTC.

The rearrangement uses TRBV7-9 and TRBJ2-1; a weak D match, TRBD1 (6 bases). The CDR3 contains 13 residues. V dropped 0 bases and J dropped 7 bases, with 7 bases sitting between them. Germline V gives CDR1 SEHNR, CDR2 FQNEAQ (reference sequence). The CDR3 spells CASSLAGANEQFF. CDR3 sequence (DNA): TGTGCCAGCAGCTTAGCGGGGGCTAATGAGCAGTTCTTC.

This chain links TRBV11-2 with TRBJ2-4; 8 bases align to TRBD2. In germline, CDR1 is SGHAT, CDR2 FQNNGV. CDR3 size: 16 residues. The V gene end was trimmed by 7 bases and the J gene end by 5 bases; junction bases not matched to a gene: 13. CDR3 protein: CASTSTSALSQNIQYF. In nucleotides, the CDR3 is TGTGCCAGCACCTCGACTAGCGCCCTTTCCCAAAACATTCAGTACTTC.

The chain carries TRBV4-2 and TRBJ1-4, with no clear D. Trimming shortened V by 1 base and J by 0 bases, and 21 bases separated the two germline ends. This CDR3 has 20 residues. Germline V CDR1 and CDR2: LGHNA, YNFKEQ. The CDR3 DNA follows: TGTGCCAGCAGCCAAGGCTCGAATATTTTGCAGTCAGCAACTAATGAAAAACTGTTTTTT. Its protein product is CASSQGSNILQSATNEKLFF.

The J gene is TRBJ2-1, the V gene TRBV18, with TRBD2 identical over 11 bases. This CDR3 is built from 14 residues. V lost 5 bases and J lost 9; bases outside the gene matches: 6. Germline V gene data show CDR1 as KGHSH and CDR2 as LQKENI. CDR3 bases: TGTGCCAGCTCAGCGGGACTAGCGGAAGGTGAGCAGTTCTTC. Protein: CASSAGLAEGEQFF.

The rearrangement uses TRBV6-6 and TRBJ1-5, with 9 bases fitting TRBD1. The CDR3 totals 14 residues. Trimming cost V 4 bases and J 5 bases; bases outside gene matches: 3. CDR1 is MNHNY and CDR2 is SVGAGI in the germline V gene (reference sequence). The CDR3 sequence is CASSWTGVDQPQHF. DNA for the CDR3: TGTGCCAGCAGTTGGACAGGGGTGGATCAGCCCCAGCATTTT.